The clone carrying this T cell receptor (beta chain) was observed a handful of times. Treatment given: randomized to nivolumab then ipilimumab (arm A) or the reverse (arm B). The entry originates in a study of sequential checkpoint blockade in melanoma. As for the study in general: Arm A got nivolumab then ipilimumab; arm B the reverse, 1:1.

Profiled with immunoSEQ multiplex PCR; TCRdb holds only in-frame clones, not every one. The sample holds more than 15,000 clones, just under 75% seen once. V was clipped by 0 bases and J by 0 bases, with 6 bases between them. The CDR3 runs to 14 residues. The germline gives CDR1 SGDLS, CDR2 YYNGEE. The source is a human donor with melanoma. The V and J genes are TRBV9 and TRBJ1-1, with D tentatively TRBD1 (6 bases). The specimen was CD8+ T cells sorted from blood (inferred from file names), collected from a patient given nivolumab and ipilimumab in sequence. This CDR3 is CASSVGDMNTEAFF. Written as DNA, the CDR3 is TGTGCCAGCAGCGTAGGGGACATGAACACTGAAGCTTTCTTT.